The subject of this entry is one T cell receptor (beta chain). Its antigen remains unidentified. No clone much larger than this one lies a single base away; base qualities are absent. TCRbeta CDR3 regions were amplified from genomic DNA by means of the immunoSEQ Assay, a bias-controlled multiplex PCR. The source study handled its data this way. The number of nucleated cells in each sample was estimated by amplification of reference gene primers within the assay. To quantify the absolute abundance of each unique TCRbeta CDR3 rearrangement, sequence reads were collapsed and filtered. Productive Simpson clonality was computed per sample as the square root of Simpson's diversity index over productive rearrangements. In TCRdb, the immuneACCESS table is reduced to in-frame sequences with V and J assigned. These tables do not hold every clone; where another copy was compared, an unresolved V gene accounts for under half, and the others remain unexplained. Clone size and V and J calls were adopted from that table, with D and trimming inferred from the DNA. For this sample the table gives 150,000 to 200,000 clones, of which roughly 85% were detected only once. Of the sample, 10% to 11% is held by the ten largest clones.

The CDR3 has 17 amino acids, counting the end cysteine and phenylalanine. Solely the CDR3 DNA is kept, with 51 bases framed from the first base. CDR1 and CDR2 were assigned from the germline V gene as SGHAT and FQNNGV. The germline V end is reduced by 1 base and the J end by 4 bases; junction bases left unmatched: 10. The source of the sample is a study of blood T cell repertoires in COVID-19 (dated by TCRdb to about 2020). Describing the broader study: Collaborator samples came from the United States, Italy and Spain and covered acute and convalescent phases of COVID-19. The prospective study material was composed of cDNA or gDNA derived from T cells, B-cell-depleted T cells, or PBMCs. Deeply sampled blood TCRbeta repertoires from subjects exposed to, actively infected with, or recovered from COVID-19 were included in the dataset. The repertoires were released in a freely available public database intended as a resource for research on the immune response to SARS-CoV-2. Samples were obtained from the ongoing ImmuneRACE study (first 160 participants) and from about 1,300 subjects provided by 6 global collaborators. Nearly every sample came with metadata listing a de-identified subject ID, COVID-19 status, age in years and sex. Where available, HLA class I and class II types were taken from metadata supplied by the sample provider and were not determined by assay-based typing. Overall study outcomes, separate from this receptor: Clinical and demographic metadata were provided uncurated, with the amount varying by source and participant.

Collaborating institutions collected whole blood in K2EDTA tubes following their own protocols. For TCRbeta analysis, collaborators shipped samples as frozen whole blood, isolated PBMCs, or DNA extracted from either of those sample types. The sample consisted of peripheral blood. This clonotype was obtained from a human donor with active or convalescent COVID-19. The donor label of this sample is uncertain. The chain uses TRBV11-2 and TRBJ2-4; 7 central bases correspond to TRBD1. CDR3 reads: CASSLAPDRIEKNIQYF. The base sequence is TGTGCCAGCAGCTTAGCCCCGGACAGGATAGAAAAAAACATTCAGTACTTC.